Listed here are 7 T cell receptor beta chains from one sample, sequenced in a study of cytomegalovirus exposure and HLA in healthy donors. Some clones are missing from TCRdb's copy, which holds only in-frame ones; the method was immunoSEQ multiplex PCR. The table lists more than 95,000 clones, about 91% of them singletons, with 1.5% to 2% in the top ten. Sequenced material: PBMCs. These receptors all come from a young man in good health and CMV-seronegative.

The genes are TRBV5-4 and TRBJ1-1, with D tentatively TRBD1 (6 bases). The ends were cut back, 4 bases at V and 0 bases at J, with 10 bases in the middle. CDR3 length equals 14 residues. Per the germline V gene, CDR1 is SGHNT and CDR2 is YYREEE (reference sequence). The chain's CDR3 is CASSRDKMNTEAFF. In DNA form, the CDR3 reads TGTGCCAGCAGCCGGGACAAAATGAACACTGAAGCTTTCTTT.

V gene TRBV19 combines with J gene TRBJ2-7; possible D gene TRBD2, 6 bases. CDR3 size: 15 residues. Germline V gene lookup returns CDR1 LNHDA and CDR2 SQIVND (reference sequence). Trimming cost V 5 bases and J 0 bases, with 14 bases left between them. Here the CDR3 DNA reads TGTGCCAGTAGTCCTGCGGGGAGGAGCTCCTACGAGCAGTACTTC. The encoded protein is CASSPAGRSSYEQYF.

With regard to this clone: The junction departs from the called germline gene at one end, perhaps through a read error. The chain recombines TRBV14 with TRBJ2-7; perhaps TRBD1 as D (5 bases). Germline V gene data show CDR1 as SGHDN and CDR2 as FVKESK. The CDR3 runs 13 residues. In DNA, the CDR3 is TGTGCCAGCAGTCAAGCAGGGTACTACGAGCAGTACTTC. Its protein is CASSQAGYYEQYF.

This chain connects TRBV7-6 to TRBJ1-4; D is perhaps TRBD1 (5 bases). From germline, CDR1 is SGHVS and CDR2 FNYEAQ. This CDR3 comprises 13 residues. Trimming stripped 1 base from V and 6 bases from J, with 6 bases between. The CDR3 sequence is CASSLEGDEKLFF. The CDR3 DNA reads as TGTGCCAGCAGCTTAGAAGGGGATGAAAAACTGTTTTTT.

The chain couples TRBV2 to TRBJ2-3, with 7 bases that match TRBD1. Germline trimming cut 6 bases from V and 2 bases from J; bases unmatched to any gene: 8. This CDR3 has 15 amino acids. Germline V gene data show CDR1 as SNHLY and CDR2 as FYNNEI. The CDR3 sequence is CASRETGSITDTQYF. CDR3 DNA: TGTGCCAGCAGAGAGACAGGGTCAATCACAGATACGCAGTATTTT.

V gene TRBV27 combines with J gene TRBJ1-5; no clear D gene. CDR1 and CDR2 from the germline V gene are MNHEY and SMNVEV (reference sequence). This CDR3 spans 16 amino acids. With 3 bases removed from V and 0 bases from J, the gap between germline ends came to 12 bases. The DNA for the CDR3 is TGTGCCAGCAGTTTGAATGGTGGGAGTAGCAATCAGCCCCAGCATTTT. Protein product: CASSLNGGSSNQPQHF.

This sequence joins TRBV6-1 and TRBJ2-2; a possible D gene is TRBD2 (5 bases). V lost 3 bases, J lost 0 bases, and 11 bases lay in between. This CDR3 spans 16 amino acids. Germline CDR1 reads MNHNS; CDR2 reads SASEGT. The CDR3 DNA is TGTGCCAGCAGTGACCGGGGATTGGCGAACACCGGGGAGCTGTTTTTT. It codes for CASSDRGLANTGELFF.